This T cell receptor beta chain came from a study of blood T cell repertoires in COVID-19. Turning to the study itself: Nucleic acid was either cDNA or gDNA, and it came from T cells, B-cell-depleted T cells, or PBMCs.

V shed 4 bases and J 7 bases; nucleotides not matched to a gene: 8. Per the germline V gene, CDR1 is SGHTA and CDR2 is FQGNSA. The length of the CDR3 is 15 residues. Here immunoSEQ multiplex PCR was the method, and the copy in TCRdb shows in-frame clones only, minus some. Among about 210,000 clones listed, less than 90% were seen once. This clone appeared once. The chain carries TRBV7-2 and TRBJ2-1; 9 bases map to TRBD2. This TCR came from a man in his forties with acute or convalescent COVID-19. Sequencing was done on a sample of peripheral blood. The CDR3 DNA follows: TGTGCCAGCAGCTCCTGGCGGGAGGGGAGGAATGAGCAGTTCTTC. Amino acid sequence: CASSSWREGRNEQFF. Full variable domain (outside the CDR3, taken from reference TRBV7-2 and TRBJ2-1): GAGVSQSPSNKVTEKGKDVELRCDPISGHTALYWYRQSLGQGLEFLIYFQGNSAPDKSGLPSDRFSAERTGGSVSTLTIQRTQQEDSAVYLCASSSWREGRNEQFFGPGTRLTVL.